The entry below gives a single TCR beta chain sequence along with its context. This clone turned up a few times. Its antigen specificity is not known. Within one base of it there is no much larger clone, and no base qualities were kept. The method behind the library was the immunoSEQ multiplex PCR assay. For the multiplex PCR, a mixture combining 60 forward primers for TCR Vbeta segments and 13 reverse primers for TCR Jbeta segments was used. The CDR3 region of rearranged TCR beta genes was amplified from genomic DNA with a multiplex PCR assay. The Illumina HiSeq System was used to sequence the amplified TCR beta libraries as 87-base-pair reads. The study's own analysis went as follows. A later analysis counted tens of millions of unique TCR beta chains across the 690 or so repertoires, and roughly 9.9 million of these chains were shared by at least two donors. Raw reads were error-corrected and collapsed into unique sequences with a nearest-neighbor algorithm that merged closely related sequences to remove PCR and sequencing errors. V, D and J gene segments were assigned by aligning CDR3 sequences to IMGT reference sequences. Each retained sequence needed at least a six-nucleotide match to both a V gene segment and a J gene segment. Rearrangements were called productive when the CDR3 lacked stop codons and stayed in frame with V and J; all others were non-productive. Following IMGT convention, CDR3 was defined as the stretch from the second conserved V-encoded cysteine to the conserved J-encoded phenylalanine. In an earlier analysis of approximately 500 of the donors, sequences lacking an unambiguous match to a single V gene segment were excluded. An earlier analysis of 500 to 700 of the donors classified V segments as functional when productive rearrangements were above 56.7% and as segregating when the standard deviation between donors was above 5%. A statistical classification framework was built for diagnosing cytomegalovirus status from the catalog of TCR beta chain sequences. In a later analysis, V and J genes were assigned by comparing TCR nucleotide sequences against IMGT/GENE-DB human TR gene sequences. A later analysis assigned CDR3 sequences and most-parsimonious VDJ recombination scenarios with the TCRdist pipeline. A later analysis defined each TCR beta chain by its CDR3 amino acid sequence plus V-gene family, and excluded reads lacking a unique V-gene family. To address suspected cross-contamination and a sequencing artifact, a later analysis removed 592 highly shared, low-generation-probability nucleotide sequences. A later analysis calculated a clonal expansion index for each public chain from normalized within-repertoire ranks of inferred template counts. In a later analysis, generation probabilities were computed using a VDJ recombination model fitted to out-of-frame rearrangements, and the results were checked against IGoR. In a later analysis, hypergeometric tests were used to score TCR-TCR, TCR-HLA and TCR-CMV co-occurrence, with a repertoire-size bias correction applied to TCR pairs. False discovery rates were estimated in a later analysis by permuting HLA or CMV assignments 20 times. In a later analysis, co-occurring TCRs were grouped using DBSCAN, with TCRdist sequence similarity added in when clustering inside HLA-allele-positive subsets. For co-occurrence clustering, repertoires with fewer than 30,000 or more than 120,000 public chains were excluded, along with several repertoires with anomalous nucleotide sharing. Not all clones reach the TCRdb copy of this immuneACCESS table, which keeps in-frame sequences only. Checked studies attribute under half of the gap to unresolved V genes and leave the rest unexplained. Clonal size and the V and J genes are those of that table, whereas D and trimming came from the DNA. For this sample the table gives roughly 130,000 clones, of which just over 65% were detected only once. Together, the top ten hold 6.5% of the sample.

The sample comes from a study of cytomegalovirus exposure and HLA in healthy donors (dated by TCRdb to 2017 to 2019). About the study as a whole: In an earlier analysis of some 550 of the donors, less than 350 Gb of sequence data and approximately 120 million unique TCR beta sequences from approximately 180 million T cells were reported. Among some 410 genotyped donors of the cohort, an average of roughly 240,000 unique TCR beta nucleotide sequences were sequenced per donor, roughly 18% of them non-productive. Donor age, sex, ethnicity and CMV serostatus were collected together with the repertoire data. Roughly 300 gigabases of sequencing data and tens of millions of unique TCR sequences were included in an early release covering around 600 HLA-typed donors. Roughly five DR-DQ haplotypes were treated as single units for association and clustering because of strong linkage in the cohort. Besides the first cohort of hundreds of subjects, a separate validation cohort made up of 90 to 150 different subjects was used. Rather than using new phenotypic data, the later analysis identified candidate immune exposures from TCR beta sequences and from how often those sequences occurred across donors. Of the roughly 400 genotyped donors, approximately 80% fell in the genetic ancestry cluster associated with self-reported Caucasian donors. Genome-wide SNP genotypes for about 60% of the roughly 700 donors were used in a later genetic analysis, which treated that subset as a discovery cohort. Typing coverage varied by locus: roughly 620-640 donors for A, B, C, DRB1 and DQB1; some 520 for DQA1; 600 to 610 for DPA1; around 490 for DPB1. HLA typing included class I and class II loci at four-digit resolution. The study used immunosequencing to profile the T cell repertoires of 666 subjects and linked those repertoires to cytomegalovirus serostatus. Every repertoire in the discovery cohort had been generated on one and the same sequencing platform. In an earlier analysis of 500 to 650 of the donors, high-throughput TCR beta sequencing was used to judge whether each TCR beta V gene segment behaved as functional or pseudogenic. A later analysis re-analyzed previously published TCR beta repertoires from about 730 donors and added high-resolution HLA genotyping to study TCR occurrence patterns. The study combined high-throughput TCR immunosequencing, statistical association of individual TCRs with disease status, and machine learning to predict cytomegalovirus infection status. The aim of the study was to test whether cataloging public T cell receptors could identify signatures of past pathogen exposure.

In total, fewer than 750 healthy bone marrow donors made up the cohort. Cohort members were all nominally healthy when sampled, although unrecorded immune exposures were likely present. The donor was CMV seronegative and was included in the group of a few hundred seronegative cohort members. Each donor provided a peripheral blood sample, and peripheral blood mononuclear cells were used for TCR beta sequencing. Genomic DNA was extracted from the blood cell samples with the Qiagen DNeasy Blood Extraction Kit. V trim: 3 bases; J trim: 5 bases; unmatched bases: 5. The CDR3 spans 15 residues, from the cysteine through the phenylalanine. Only the CDR3 portion is preserved as DNA: 45 bases, with reading frame beginning at the first base. CDR1 and CDR2 are drawn from the germline V gene (reference sequence): LNHDA, SQIVND. Findings and caveats that apply to the study as a whole: A later analysis found that HLA-associated TCR beta chains were more clonally expanded and had lower generation probabilities than equally common non-associated chains. A cluster of highly shared sequence variants was judged likely to be a technical artifact of the sequencing pipeline. For the cohort, immune exposure information was limited to CMV serostatus. According to a later analysis, parvovirus B19, influenza, CMV and Epstein-Barr virus appeared linked to several top co-occurrence clusters. The authors suggested that the approach could potentially be generalized to other disease states and immunological phenotypes. Because the 87-base-pair reads could not distinguish some IMGT-functional V segments, including TRBV6-2 and TRBV6-3, those segments were excluded. In a later analysis, TCR association rates were found to vary across HLA loci, with the most associated TCRs seen for DRB1 alleles and the fewest for HLA-C alleles. In vitro tests confirmed that a few of the cytomegalovirus-associated TCR beta chains recognize cytomegalovirus antigens. A further reported finding was that TCR beta sequences accurately predicted the HLA-A and HLA-B alleles for most subjects in the first cohort. When HLA alleles, especially DR and DQ, strongly co-occurred, attributing TCR associations to individual alleles was difficult. Roughly uniform sequencing depth across donors was assumed in presence/absence analyses, although this assumption may not hold. A later genetic analysis reported fewer N-insertions in productive TCRs among donors in an Asian-associated ancestry cluster than the roughly 690-donor mean. HLA typing was unavailable for some donors at each locus, so association tests used only the typed subset. In an earlier analysis of more than 500 of the donors, most TCR beta V segments appeared in productive rearrangements about 87% or about 30% of the time, broadly matching IMGT annotations. The study gave a list of about 150 TCR beta chains associated with cytomegalovirus. The classifier was reported to diagnose cytomegalovirus status with high specificity and sensitivity in both the original and validation cohorts. Across donors, most TCR sequences were observed very rarely, whereas some public TCRs were present in many individuals. Correlated functional status among segregating V segments might be attributable to linkage disequilibrium, but an unknown experimental factor could not be ruled out. A later analysis associated some 17,000 TCR beta sequences with specific HLA alleles at a false discovery rate of 0.05. Most CMV-associated TCR beta chains appeared to be HLA-restricted in a later analysis, and the HLA associations seemed to be driven largely by CMV exposure. An association between a missense DCLRE1C variant and V-gene and J-gene trimming of TCR beta chains was found in a later genetic analysis and replicated in an independent cohort. Only TCR beta chains were sequenced in this cohort, and the absence of alpha or paired-chain data limited detectable features. Because counts were too low, around 17 rarely observed V segments, including chromosome 9 orphons, were left out of the earlier analysis of approximately 500 of the donors.

The TCR comes from a woman aged 55-70 years in good health and CMV-seronegative. In this chain, TRBV19 is recombined with TRBJ2-7, with 12 middle bases fitting TRBD1. Sequencing used PBMCs. The CDR3 corresponds to CASSISGQGADEQYF. The sequenced DNA is TGTGCCAGTAGTATTTCGGGACAGGGGGCAGACGAGCAGTACTTC.